The present T cell receptor beta chain was sequenced within a study of response to subunit inactivated influenza vaccine. The study's findings and limits: After each seasonal influenza vaccination, few new T cells are recruited, the authors suggested.

On this clonotype itself: Its cognate antigen is unknown.

Germline lookup yields CDR1 SQVTM and CDR2 ANQGSEA. Between the trimmed V and J ends, which lost 5 bases and 0 bases, there was a span of 13 bases. CDR3 size: 14 residues. From the RT-PCR reads, TCRdb called clonotypes with MiXCR, one entry per CDR3 protein. The sample has hundreds of thousands of distinct CDR3 sequences, 10% to 11% seen once. The genes are TRBV29-1 and TRBJ1-1, with D unclear. The sample here was PBMCs from blood, taken roughly 6 weeks after vaccination. The receptor's source is a middle-aged man who received an inactivated influenza vaccine. The CDR3 bases are TGCAGCGTTTCCCGGACGGCCATGAACACTGAAGCTTTCTTT. This codes for CSVSRTAMNTEAFF.